This T cell receptor (beta chain) derives from a study of T cell changes during pregnancy in multiple sclerosis. Repertoires were generated with immunoSEQ multiplex PCR, while TCRdb's copy carries only in-frame clones and drops some. The table has about 68,000 clones, about 90% seen once. Germline V gene data show CDR1 as GTSNPN and CDR2 as SVGIG (reference sequence). With 5 bases removed from V and 2 bases from J, the gap between germline ends came to 13 bases. The CDR3 is 13 residues long. The sequence derives from a female donor in good health, enrolled as a control in a pregnancy study. Here the sequenced sample was peripheral blood, taken in the second trimester of pregnancy. The genes are TRBV30 and TRBJ2-7, with a weak D call TRBD2 (5 bases). The CDR3 nucleotides are TGTGCCTGGGGACGCCCGGGAACCTACGAGCAGTACTTC. Translation: CAWGRPGTYEQYF.